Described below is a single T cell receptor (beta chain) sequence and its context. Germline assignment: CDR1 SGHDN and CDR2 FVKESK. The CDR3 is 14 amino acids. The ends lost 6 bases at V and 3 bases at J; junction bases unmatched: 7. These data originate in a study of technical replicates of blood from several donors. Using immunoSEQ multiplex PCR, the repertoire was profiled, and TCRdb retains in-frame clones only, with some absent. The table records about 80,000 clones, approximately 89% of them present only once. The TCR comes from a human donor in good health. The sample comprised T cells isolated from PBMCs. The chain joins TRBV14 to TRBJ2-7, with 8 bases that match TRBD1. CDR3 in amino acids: CASSWGTGIYEQYF. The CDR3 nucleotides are TGTGCCAGCAGTTGGGGGACAGGAATCTACGAGCAGTACTTC.